This TCR beta chain was sequenced during a study of blood T cells in healthy people across ages. The people who gave samples were healthy Caucasians from Russia, aged roughly 6 to 100. Each donor gave approximately 9.5 milliliters of peripheral blood. Next came a second PCR, run for about 7 to 12 cycles, which used a sample-barcoded 5' primer along with a J-beta primer mix. TCRdb recomputed calls from the 5' RACE reads with MiXCR, one row per CDR3 protein. Altogether about 1.6 million distinct CDR3 sequences are present, roughly 32% being singletons, with the ten largest covering 11%. V gave up 1 base and J gave up 4 bases; unmatched junction bases: 7. From germline, CDR1 is LNHNV and CDR2 YYDKDF (reference sequence). This CDR3 is 16 amino acids long. This clonotype was found a few times. Its specificity is unknown. Overall study findings and caveats: Unsorted PBMCs prevented conclusive naive versus antigen-experienced comparison.

The rearrangement links TRBV15 to TRBJ2-1, with 7 positions matching TRBD1. This TCR derives from a young woman in good health. Sample: blood. The CDR3 protein is CATSRAGQKLYNEQFF. The CDR3 DNA follows: TGTGCCACCAGCAGAGCGGGACAGAAACTATACAATGAGCAGTTCTTC.